The next 32 T cell receptor beta chains were all read from a single sample in a study of Ad26.COV2.S vaccination and SARS-CoV-2 variants. Treatment described: over 15 received Ad26.COV2.S at low or high dose, single or two shots; roughly five received placebo; per-sample allocation not given. Sampling was performed 63 days after the first vaccine or placebo injection. Sequencing was performed with immunoSEQ multiplex PCR; in TCRdb, only in-frame clones are kept and a portion is missing. This sample has around 450,000 clones; roughly 88% occur once, and the top ten carry about 4.1%. The sample in question was peripheral blood, obtained in a trial of Ad26.COV2.S vaccine versus placebo. These receptors all stem from a person aged 18-60 years who received the Ad26.COV2.S COVID-19 vaccine or a placebo.

V gene TRBV15 combines with J gene TRBJ2-3, with 8 nucleotides matching TRBD2. The V gene end was trimmed by 1 base and the J gene end by 6 bases; junction bases not matched to a gene: 6. This CDR3 contains 15 residues. CDR1 LNHNV and CDR2 YYDKDF come from the germline V gene (reference sequence). The CDR3 is CATSRGGLEKDTQYF. The DNA for the CDR3 is TGTGCCACCAGCAGAGGGGGACTAGAAAAGGATACGCAGTATTTT.

The chain uses TRBV20-1 and TRBJ1-4; no clear D gene. CDR3 length: 11 residues. The germline V gene has CDR1 DFQATT and CDR2 SNEGSKA (reference sequence). Trimming removed 2 bases from V and 6 bases from J, with 4 bases in between. Written as DNA, the CDR3 is TGCAGTGCTAGAAGTCATGAAAAACTGTTTTTT. Translated, it gives CSARSHEKLFF.

The chain carries TRBV5-4 and TRBJ2-3; tentatively, D is TRBD1 or TRBD2 (5 bases each). Between the trimmed V and J ends, which lost 4 bases and 5 bases, there was a span of 17 bases. Germline-derived CDR1 and CDR2 are SGHNT and YYREEE (reference sequence). The CDR3 loop spans 15 amino acids. The CDR3 DNA follows: TGTGCCAGCAGCACACCGGGACGATGGGGAGATACGCAGTATTTT. Protein: CASSTPGRWGDTQYF.

The chain is built from TRBV3-1 (or the pseudogene TRBV3-2) and TRBJ2-3; 9 bases map to TRBD2. The CDR3 totals 16 residues. The germline gives CDR1 LGHDT, CDR2 YNNKEL (reference sequence). Trimming took 1 base from V and 3 from J; bases not matched to a gene: 5. Written as DNA, the CDR3 is TGTGCCAGCAGCCAAGTTAGCGGGAGTTTTACAGATACGCAGTATTTT. Protein sequence: CASSQVSGSFTDTQYF.

The chain employs TRBV2 and TRBJ1-5, with 8 bases that match TRBD1. CDR3 length: 14 amino acids. Germline V gene lookup returns CDR1 SNHLY and CDR2 FYNNEI. Unmatched junction bases numbered 5, after V lost 5 bases and J lost 5 bases. The CDR3 nucleotides are TGTGCCAGCAGTACTGACAGGGGTCATCAGCCCCAGCATTTT. Protein: CASSTDRGHQPQHF.

CDR3 sequence (DNA): TGTGCCAGCAGGATACAGGGGGCTACTAATGAAAAACTGTTTTTT. Translation: CASRIQGATNEKLFF. The chain combines TRBV2 with TRBJ1-4; 9 bases map to TRBD1. The CDR3 covers 15 residues. The germline gives CDR1 SNHLY, CDR2 FYNNEI. V was pared by 6 bases and J by 2 bases, with 4 bases of the junction left unmatched.

This rearrangement joins TRBV6-5 to TRBJ2-7, with D unclear. V lost 8 bases and J 1 base, leaving 12 bases between the germline ends. CDR1 MNHEY and CDR2 SVGAGI come from the germline V gene. The CDR3 contains 13 residues. The CDR3 DNA reads as TGTGCCAGCGGACCCGGGCAGTCCTACGAGCAGTACTTC. Its translation is CASGPGQSYEQYF.

V and J are TRBV19 and TRBJ2-4, with 7 nucleotides matching TRBD2. Germline V gives CDR1 LNHDA, CDR2 SQIVND (reference sequence). The J segment lost 1 base and the V segment lost 4 bases, leaving 4 bases of the junction unmatched. This CDR3 spans 15 amino acids. DNA of the CDR3: TGTGCCAGTAGTACCCTAGCGGCTGCCAAAAACATTCAGTACTTC. This encodes CASSTLAAAKNIQYF. The entire variable domain, with the rest obtained from reference TRBV19 and TRBJ2-4, is as follows: DGGITQSPKYLFRKEGQNVTLSCEQNLNHDAMYWYRQDPGQGLRLIYYSQIVNDFQKGDIAEGYSVSREKKESFPLTVTSAQKNPTAFYLCASSTLAAAKNIQYFGAGTRLSVL.

This sequence joins TRBV5-6 and TRBJ2-7, with D tentatively TRBD1 (6 bases). This CDR3 is 14 amino acids long. V shed 0 bases and J shed 1 base, with 8 bases lying between them. Looked up from germline, CDR1 is SGHDT and CDR2 is YYEEEE. This CDR3 is CASSLEQGSYEQYF. The CDR3 DNA is TGTGCCAGCAGCTTGGAACAGGGATCCTACGAGCAGTACTTC. The full variable domain, with the rest looked up from reference TRBV5-6 and TRBJ2-7, is DAGVTQSPTHLIKTRGQQVTLRCSPKSGHDTVSWYQQALGQGPQFIFQYYEEEERQRGNFPDRFSGHQFPNYSSELNVNALLLGDSALYLCASSLEQGSYEQYFGPGTRLTVT.

The chain is built from TRBV10-3 and TRBJ2-7; 11 positions agree with TRBD2. Germline CDR1 reads ENHRY; CDR2 reads SYGVKD. This CDR3 is built from 14 residues. After removal of 8 bases from V and 3 bases from J, the junction contained 6 bases not matched to a gene. This CDR3 reads CAIGRTSGLYEQYF. DNA of the CDR3: TGTGCCATCGGGAGGACTAGCGGGCTCTACGAGCAGTACTTC.

About this clone itself: Other DNA sequences in the sample encode the same CDR3. The chain recombines TRBV5-1 with TRBJ1-4; D unresolved. Per germline, CDR1 SGHRS and CDR2 YFSETQ. The CDR3 is 15 amino acids. V was cut by 4 bases and J by 0 bases, with 10 bases left in between. CDR3 in amino acids: CASSLVGATNEKLFF. In DNA form, the CDR3 reads TGCGCCAGCAGCCTGGTTGGGGCAACTAATGAAAAACTGTTTTTT.

The J gene is TRBJ2-7, the V gene TRBV7-2, with TRBD1 matching over 9 bases. V lost 1 base and J lost 6; bases outside the gene matches: 7. Germline V gene lookup returns CDR1 SGHTA and CDR2 FQGNSA. The CDR3 length is 15 residues. The DNA of the CDR3 is TGTGCCAGCAGCTTAGGGGGACAGGGTTTTTCCGAGCAGTACTTC. Encoded protein: CASSLGGQGFSEQYF.

This chain connects TRBV28 to TRBJ2-7; D possibly corresponds to TRBD2 (6 bases). Germline CDR1 reads MDHEN; CDR2 reads SYDVKM. Trimming removed 7 bases from V and 2 bases from J, with 21 bases in between. The CDR3 contains 16 residues. CDR3 coding DNA: TGTGCCAGCAATCAACCCGGGGGACTTGCGCCCTACGAGCAGTACTTC. This translates into CASNQPGGLAPYEQYF. Full variable domain (remainder filled in from reference TRBV28 and TRBJ2-7): DVKVTQSSRYLVKRTGEKVFLECVQDMDHENMFWYRQDPGLGLRLIYFSYDVKMKEKGDIPEGYSVSREKKERFSLILESASTNQTSMYLCASNQPGGLAPYEQYFGPGTRLTVT.

V and J are TRBV7-8 and TRBJ1-2, with unresolved D. The ends were cut back, 2 bases at V and 4 bases at J, with 11 bases in the middle. The CDR3 runs 14 residues. CDR1 is SGHVS, CDR2 FQNEAQ, per germline. The CDR3 loop is CASSLMRAPYGYTF. The DNA of the CDR3 is TGTGCCAGCAGCTTAATGCGGGCCCCCTATGGCTACACCTTC. The full variable domain, completed using reference TRBV7-8 and TRBJ1-2, is GAGVSQSPRYKVAKRGQDVALRCDPISGHVSLFWYQQALGQGPEFLTYFQNEAQLDKSGLPSDRFFAERPEGSVSTLKIQRTQQEDSAVYLCASSLMRAPYGYTFGSGTRLTVV.

Details on this clone: Different DNA sequences within this sample yield the same CDR3. The chain carries TRBV29-1 and TRBJ2-3, with D uncertain. The V end lost 6 bases, the J end lost 6 bases, and 7 bases lay between the germline ends. The germline V gene encodes CDR1 SQVTM and CDR2 ANQGSEA. This CDR3 is 10 amino acids long. CDR3 DNA sequence: TGCAGCGTGGGTTGGGATACGCAGTATTTT. This sequence encodes CSVGWDTQYF.

The rearrangement links TRBV27 to TRBJ2-7; the D is unclear. The V gene's germline CDR1 is MNHEY and CDR2 SMNVEV (reference sequence). V gave up 5 bases and J gave up 7 bases, with 12 bases separating them. This CDR3 has 12 amino acids. In DNA, the CDR3 is TGTGCCAGCAGTCCCCGGATCGGGGAGCAGTACTTC. This encodes CASSPRIGEQYF.

J is TRBJ2-2 and V is TRBV19; D is ambiguous. The germline V gene encodes CDR1 LNHDA and CDR2 SQIVND (reference sequence). V shed 5 bases and J shed 6 bases, with 7 bases lying between them. The length of the CDR3 is 12 residues. CDR3 amino acids: CASSFKAGELFF. The CDR3, as DNA: TGTGCCAGTAGTTTCAAAGCCGGGGAGCTGTTTTTT.

This chain links TRBV11-2 with TRBJ2-7; D not resolved. Germline V gene data show CDR1 as SGHAT and CDR2 as FQNNGV. Trimming cost V 0 bases and J 0 bases, with 15 bases left between them. The CDR3 spans 17 residues. CDR3: CASSLESGWDVSYEQYF. DNA of the CDR3: TGTGCCAGCAGCTTAGAGAGTGGATGGGATGTCTCCTACGAGCAGTACTTC.

The chain recombines TRBV20-1 with TRBJ2-7, with TRBD1 matching over 7 bases. The germline V gene encodes CDR1 DFQATT and CDR2 SNEGSKA (reference sequence). This CDR3 has 13 residues. V was clipped by 3 bases and J by 3 bases; unmatched bases: 5. CDR3 loop: CSASGQVGYEQYF. In DNA form, the CDR3 reads TGCAGTGCTAGTGGACAGGTCGGCTACGAGCAGTACTTC.

The rearrangement links TRBV7-2 to TRBJ1-4, with D maybe TRBD1 (5 bases). Per the germline V gene, CDR1 is SGHTA and CDR2 is FQGNSA. This CDR3 spans 14 amino acids. Between the trimmed V and J ends, which lost 1 base and 8 bases, there was a span of 11 bases. The CDR3 sequence: CASSLVAGGEKLFF. The CDR3 DNA reads TGTGCCAGCAGCTTAGTTGCTGGGGGAGAAAAACTGTTTTTT.

In DNA form, the CDR3 reads TGTGCCAGCAGCTCCGTCGCAGAGACCCAGTACTTC. Translation: CASSSVAETQYF. The chain has TRBV7-2 and TRBJ2-5; D not certain. The CDR3 covers 12 residues. V was clipped by 4 bases and J by 4 bases, with 7 bases between them. Germline CDR1 is SGHTA and CDR2 is FQGNSA.

This clone was counted between two and nine times. The chain has TRBV7-9 and TRBJ2-3; D uncertain. The V gene lost 5 bases and the J gene lost 2 bases, with 11 bases spanning the gap. Germline V gives CDR1 SEHNR, CDR2 FQNEAQ (reference sequence). This CDR3 has 14 amino acids. CDR3 residues: CASSPQEYTDTQYF. Here the CDR3 DNA reads TGTGCCAGCAGCCCGCAGGAGTACACAGATACGCAGTATTTT.

The V call is TRBV6-1, the J call TRBJ2-2, with 8 bases aligning to TRBD2. The germline gives CDR1 MNHNS, CDR2 SASEGT. Trimming removed 0 bases from V and 6 bases from J; junction bases left unmatched: 9. This CDR3 has 17 residues. The CDR3: CASSEAPLAGVAGELFF. In DNA, the CDR3 is TGTGCCAGCAGTGAAGCCCCCCTAGCGGGTGTTGCCGGGGAGCTGTTTTTT.

CDR3 protein: CASSLVRGQEQYF. CDR3 sequence (DNA): TGTGCCAGCAGCTTAGTCAGGGGGCAGGAGCAGTACTTC. The rearrangement uses TRBV7-9 and TRBJ2-7; 8 bases match TRBD1. There are 13 residues in the CDR3. V lost 1 base and J lost 7; bases outside the gene matches: 3. Per the germline V gene, CDR1 is SEHNR and CDR2 is FQNEAQ (reference sequence).

V and J are TRBV10-1 and TRBJ2-1; the D gene is possibly TRBD2 (5 bases). CDR1 is WNHNN and CDR2 is SYGVQD in the germline V gene (reference sequence). The ends were cut back, 2 bases at V and 6 bases at J, with 11 bases in the middle. The CDR3 is 14 residues long. The CDR3 region is CASSERRTPNEQFF. DNA for the CDR3: TGCGCCAGCAGTGAGCGAAGGACTCCCAATGAGCAGTTCTTC.

V usage is TRBV3-1 (or the pseudogene TRBV3-2) and J usage is TRBJ1-1; D possibly corresponds to TRBD1 (6 bases). The CDR3 consists of 16 residues. The V end was cut by 1 base, the J end by 3 bases, with 15 bases between. Germline assignment: CDR1 LGHDT and CDR2 YNNKEL (reference sequence). The CDR3 loop reads CASSQGIVGGDTEAFF. The CDR3, as DNA: TGTGCCAGCAGCCAAGGGATTGTAGGGGGGGACACTGAAGCTTTCTTT.

The V gene is TRBV15, the J gene TRBJ2-1; 9 nucleotides agree with TRBD2. After removal of 0 bases from V and 6 bases from J, the junction contained 9 bases not matched to a gene. The CDR3 sequence is 17 residues long. The V gene's germline CDR1 is LNHNV and CDR2 YYDKDF (reference sequence). In DNA form, the CDR3 reads TGTGCCACCAGCAGAGATTCAAGGCTAGCGGGAATCAATGAGCAGTTCTTC. Protein sequence: CATSRDSRLAGINEQFF.

The chain links TRBV7-6 to TRBJ1-6; 7 positions agree with TRBD1. The CDR3 spans 14 residues. The germline CDR1 and CDR2 sequences are SGHVS and FNYEAQ. V was clipped by 4 bases and J by 9 bases; unmatched bases: 6. CDR3: CASSSRQGGSPLHF. The CDR3 DNA is TGTGCCAGCAGCTCCCGACAGGGAGGTTCACCCCTCCACTTT.

V gene TRBV19 combines with J gene TRBJ2-2; possible D gene TRBD1, 6 bases. The ends were cut back, 0 bases at V and 3 bases at J, with 14 bases in the middle. There are 17 residues in the CDR3. Germline V CDR1 and CDR2: LNHDA, SQIVND (reference sequence). The CDR3 is CASSIDQLPGDTGELFF. The CDR3 DNA reads TGTGCCAGTAGTATAGATCAACTGCCAGGGGACACCGGGGAGCTGTTTTTT.

J is TRBJ1-6 and V is TRBV2; D gene ambiguous. CDR1 is SNHLY, CDR2 FYNNEI, per germline. The CDR3 has 15 amino acids. Trimming left V 7 bases short and J 7 bases short, with 17 bases between. The CDR3 sequence: CASTQRRDRNSPLHF. CDR3 coding DNA: TGTGCCAGCACCCAGAGACGGGATAGGAATTCACCCCTCCACTTT.

This clone was found once. The V gene is TRBV18, the J gene TRBJ2-1; D tentatively reads TRBD1 or TRBD2 (6 bases each). Trimming took 0 bases from V and 15 from J, leaving 30 bases between them. CDR3 length equals 18 residues. CDR1 is KGHSH and CDR2 is LQKENI in the germline V gene. The CDR3 sequence: CASSPPRLAQEGTQLWFF. The CDR3 region has the DNA TGTGCCAGCTCACCACCACGCCTGGCTCAGGAGGGGACACAACTCTGGTTCTTC.

The genes are TRBV7-9 and TRBJ2-1, with D possibly TRBD2 on 6 matching bases. This CDR3 has 15 residues. In germline, CDR1 is SEHNR, CDR2 FQNEAQ (reference sequence). V dropped 0 bases and J dropped 5 bases, with 11 bases sitting between them. The CDR3 region has the DNA TGTGCCAGCAGCTTAGCTCCGCGGGGAAACAATGAGCAGTTCTTC. Translation gives CASSLAPRGNNEQFF.